This T cell receptor beta chain was sequenced for a study of blood T cell repertoires in COVID-19. Some clones are missing from TCRdb's copy, which holds only in-frame ones; the method was immunoSEQ multiplex PCR. Here the sample spans about 180,000 clones, about 80% being singletons. The V end was cut by 6 bases, the J end by 5 bases, with 16 bases between. This CDR3 is 14 amino acids long. Germline V CDR1 and CDR2: LNHDA, SQIVND (reference sequence). This clone was detected once. Researchers sorted participants into cohorts using their self-reported clinical history. A COVID-19 case had been met by exposed participants during the 2 weeks before study entry.

The chain is built from TRBV19 and TRBJ2-5; perhaps TRBD2 as D (6 bases). This clonotype originated in a man aged 55-75 years who had been exposed to COVID-19. The sequencing sample was made of PBMCs or T cells enriched from blood (not recorded which). The CDR3 is CASSGTGRLETQYF. The CDR3 nucleotides read TGTGCCAGTAGCGGGACTGGGAGGTTGGAGACCCAGTACTTC.